Sequencing of this TCR beta chain was carried out in a study of T cell responses to AZD1222 COVID-19 vaccine. Germline-derived CDR1 and CDR2 are SEHNR and FQNEAQ (reference sequence). V was cut by 3 bases and J by 8 bases, with 10 bases left in between. The CDR3 runs 12 residues. Assay: immunoSEQ multiplex PCR; the TCRdb copy retains only in-frame clones and omits some. The sample holds around 140,000 clones, 90% to 95% seen once. The material sequenced was peripheral blood, taken after recovery from COVID-19. The sequence came from an adult who had recovered from COVID-19. The gene calls are TRBV7-9 and TRBJ1-1; perhaps TRBD1 as D (5 bases). In nucleotides, the CDR3 is TGTGCCAGCAGCTTCCCCGGGACCGAAGCTTTCTTT. Translated: CASSFPGTEAFF.